These 32 T cell receptor beta chains came from one sample sequenced in a study of long-term antiretroviral therapy in people with HIV. With survey level as its setting, the immunoSEQ assay was v3.0. Sequencing used immunoSEQ multiplex PCR; TCRdb keeps in-frame clones, though not all of them. The sample has tens of thousands of clones; approximately 90% are singletons. The input for sequencing was unsorted PBMCs, taken around 2.6 years after starting antiretroviral therapy. These receptors originate from a man aged 35-49 years with HIV.

By its share, this clone is medium-sized. The J gene is TRBJ1-2, the V gene TRBV9; the D is unclear. Germline CDR1 and CDR2: SGDLS and YYNGEE. Between the trimmed V and J ends, which lost 2 bases and 6 bases, there was a span of 11 bases. This CDR3 contains 13 residues. As DNA, the CDR3 is TGTGCCAGCAGCGTCCCTCTACGGAATGGCTACACCTTC. Translation: CASSVPLRNGYTF.

J is TRBJ1-4 and V is TRBV6-5; possibly TRBD1 for D (5 bases). Germline lookup yields CDR1 MNHEY and CDR2 SVGAGI. The CDR3 is made up of 15 amino acids. V lost 5 bases to trimming and J lost 3 bases, with 13 bases between them. The CDR3 protein is CASSPQGLANEKLFF. CDR3 DNA: TGTGCCAGCAGTCCTCAGGGTTTGGCTAATGAAAAACTGTTTTTT.

This sequence joins TRBV11-2 and TRBJ1-2; D gene uncertain. The V gene's germline CDR1 is SGHAT and CDR2 FQNNGV. V was clipped by 3 bases and J by 6 bases, with 8 bases between them. The CDR3 contains 12 residues. CDR3 DNA sequence: TGTGCCAGCAGCTTCGAAGGGAATGGCTACACCTTC. The encoded protein is CASSFEGNGYTF.

The chain carries TRBV5-1 and TRBJ1-4; possible D gene TRBD1, 5 bases. CDR1 is SGHRS, CDR2 YFSETQ, per germline. V was trimmed by 4 bases and J by 3 bases, leaving 13 bases between them. This CDR3 comprises 15 residues. CDR3 residues: CASSPPGRANEKLFF. CDR3 nucleotides: TGCGCCAGCAGCCCGCCGGGACGGGCTAATGAAAAACTGTTTTTT.

This clone was recorded only once. As DNA, the CDR3 is TGTGCCAGTAGTACGAACCGGGACAGCTATGGCTACACCTTC. Protein sequence: CASSTNRDSYGYTF. This rearrangement joins TRBV19 to TRBJ1-2; 7 nucleotides line up with TRBD1. From germline, CDR1 is LNHDA and CDR2 SQIVND (reference sequence). CDR3 length: 14 amino acids. The V segment lost 4 bases and the J segment 4 bases; nucleotides outside the gene matches: 6.

This rearrangement joins TRBV6-5 to TRBJ2-1; tentatively, D is TRBD2 (5 bases). The CDR3 is 14 amino acids. The V and J ends lost 5 bases and 7 bases respectively, with 15 bases between them. Germline V gene lookup returns CDR1 MNHEY and CDR2 SVGAGI. The CDR3: CASSPSGWGNEQFF. The DNA of the CDR3 is TGTGCCAGCAGTCCCTCGGGGTGGGGAAATGAGCAGTTCTTC.

This sequence joins TRBV30 and TRBJ1-1, with TRBD1 as a possible D gene (6 bases). V shed 5 bases and J shed 0 bases, with 13 bases lying between them. The CDR3 has 14 residues. Germline CDR1 reads GTSNPN; CDR2 reads SVGIG (reference sequence). The CDR3 is CAWRKGVMNTEAFF. The CDR3 DNA sequence: TGTGCCTGGCGTAAGGGGGTTATGAACACTGAAGCTTTCTTT.

The chain joins TRBV10-3 to TRBJ2-5, with no clear D. Trimming took off 1 base at V and 5 bases at J, with 8 bases between the two ends. The CDR3 sequence is 13 residues long. Per germline, CDR1 ENHRY and CDR2 SYGVKD. This CDR3 is CAISEWGVETQYF. DNA for the CDR3: TGTGCCATCAGTGAGTGGGGTGTGGAGACCCAGTACTTC.

Only one count was recorded for this clone. This rearrangement joins TRBV7-2 to TRBJ1-5, with D tentatively TRBD1 (6 bases). V was pared by 5 bases and J by 2 bases, with 13 bases between. Germline V gene data show CDR1 as SGHTA and CDR2 as FQGNSA. The CDR3 sequence is 15 residues long. The CDR3 coding sequence is TGTGCCAGCAGCCCGGGATGGACAGGCAATCAGCCCCAGCATTTT. Translation gives CASSPGWTGNQPQHF.

The chain is built from TRBV10-3 and TRBJ2-2; D is possibly TRBD2 (5 bases). The CDR3 spans 15 residues. Trimming pared 10 bases from V and 1 base from J, leaving 16 bases between. Germline V CDR1 and CDR2: ENHRY, SYGVKD. CDR3 DNA: TGTGCCACCCAGGACTCTTTGGTGAACACCGGGGAGCTGTTTTTT. This translates into CATQDSLVNTGELFF.

This chain uses TRBV5-1 with TRBJ1-5; 11 positions match TRBD1. The CDR3 has 15 residues. Germline V CDR1 and CDR2: SGHRS, YFSETQ. V lost 0 bases and J lost 7; bases outside the gene matches: 3. CDR3 sequence (DNA): TGCGCCAGCAGCTTGGGGACAGGGGGCATCCAGCCCCAGCATTTT. Amino acid sequence: CASSLGTGGIQPQHF.

This clone has a single count. The chain joins TRBV19 to TRBJ1-5; TRBD1 matches 10 bases. This CDR3 region has 15 residues. V trimming: 4 bases; J trimming: 5 bases; junction bases outside the gene matches: 5. The V gene's germline CDR1 is LNHDA and CDR2 SQIVND (reference sequence). The CDR3 sequence is CASSTWDRGHQPQHF. Here the CDR3 DNA reads TGTGCCAGTAGTACCTGGGACAGGGGCCATCAGCCCCAGCATTTT.

For the CDR3, the DNA is TGTGCCACCCGAAGGGGGGTCGGAACAGATACGCAGTATTTT. Its protein is CATRRGVGTDTQYF. This chain links TRBV11-2 with TRBJ2-3; either TRBD1 or TRBD2 may fit D (6 bases each). V was clipped by 10 bases and J by 3 bases, with 17 bases between them. Germline CDR1 reads SGHAT; CDR2 reads FQNNGV. The CDR3 loop spans 14 amino acids.

This clone occurred once. V is TRBV28 and J is TRBJ1-1; maybe TRBD1 (6 bases). The CDR3 is made up of 16 amino acids. In germline, CDR1 is MDHEN, CDR2 SYDVKM. Trimming removed 3 bases from V and 1 base from J, with 15 bases in between. Here the CDR3 reads CASSFDPGGTNTEAFF. The CDR3 bases are TGTGCCAGCAGTTTTGACCCGGGGGGCACGAACACTGAAGCTTTCTTT.

The chain employs TRBV2 and TRBJ1-5; 7 bases are a match to TRBD1. J was trimmed by 4 bases and V by 6 bases; bases with no gene match: 6. This CDR3 spans 14 amino acids. Per germline, CDR1 SNHLY and CDR2 FYNNEI. CDR3 residues: CASSSDRENQPQHF. The CDR3 nucleotides read TGTGCCAGCAGCTCTGACAGGGAAAATCAGCCCCAGCATTTT.

This chain connects TRBV7-9 to TRBJ1-5; 9 bases map to TRBD1. V dropped 1 base and J dropped 4; count of bases not matched to a gene: 2. The CDR3 extends over 15 amino acids. Germline CDR1 reads SEHNR; CDR2 reads FQNEAQ (reference sequence). The CDR3 DNA follows: TGTGCCAGCAGCTTAGGAGGACAGGGGAATCAGCCCCAGCATTTT. This sequence encodes CASSLGGQGNQPQHF.

The chain is built from TRBV2 and TRBJ2-3, with TRBD2 matching 7 bases. This CDR3 is 14 amino acids long. In germline, CDR1 is SNHLY, CDR2 FYNNEI. V was clipped by 4 bases and J by 4 bases; unmatched bases: 5. The CDR3 region is CASSGPLAADTQYF. The CDR3 nucleotides read TGTGCCAGCAGTGGGCCCCTAGCGGCAGATACGCAGTATTTT.

The rearrangement uses TRBV27 and TRBJ2-3, with 14 bases fitting TRBD2. The ends lost 8 bases at V and 6 bases at J; junction bases unmatched: 10. Germline V gene lookup returns CDR1 MNHEY and CDR2 SMNVEV (reference sequence). The CDR3 covers 16 residues. The CDR3 spells CASSGTSGSGRDTQYF. CDR3 DNA sequence: TGTGCCAGCTCCGGGACTAGCGGGAGCGGTCGGGATACGCAGTATTTT.

The V call is TRBV4-1, the J call TRBJ2-5; 11 nucleotides agree with TRBD2. Trimming took 3 bases from V and 6 from J; bases not matched to a gene: 3. The CDR3 extends over 14 amino acids. Germline V gene lookup returns CDR1 MGHRA and CDR2 YSYEKL. CDR3 protein: CASSQTSGTQTQYF. The CDR3 DNA is TGCGCCAGCAGCCAGACTAGCGGGACACAGACCCAGTACTTC.

This clone occurred once. V is TRBV6-5 and J is TRBJ1-2, with D perhaps TRBD1 (5 bases). The CDR3 totals 13 residues. V gave up 5 bases and J gave up 4 bases, with 11 bases separating them. Germline V CDR1 and CDR2: MNHEY, SVGAGI. This CDR3 reads CASSLREGYGYTF. The CDR3 nucleotides read TGTGCCAGCAGTCTCAGGGAGGGCTATGGCTACACCTTC.

The rearrangement links TRBV4-2 to TRBJ2-7; D remains unclear. This CDR3 region has 14 residues. Trimming left V 0 bases short and J 2 bases short, with 8 bases between. Germline-derived CDR1 and CDR2 are LGHNA and YNFKEQ. DNA for the CDR3: TGTGCCAGCAGCCAAGAAGCGAGAGCCTACGAGCAGTACTTC. Its protein product is CASSQEARAYEQYF.

J is TRBJ2-7 and V is TRBV6-1; TRBD2 might be the D (6 bases). In germline, CDR1 is MNHNS, CDR2 SASEGT. CDR3 length: 15 residues. Trimming took off 4 bases at V and 6 bases at J, with 19 bases between the two ends. The CDR3 here is CASSALQAGSSEQYF. CDR3 nucleotides: TGTGCCAGCAGTGCCCTCCAGGCGGGATCAAGCGAGCAGTACTTC.

The rearrangement links TRBV19 to TRBJ2-7, with TRBD1 matching 8 bases. V shed 7 bases and J 3 bases; nucleotides not matched to a gene: 2. This CDR3 has 12 amino acids. The germline CDR1 and CDR2 sequences are LNHDA and SQIVND (reference sequence). The CDR3 DNA reads as TGTGCCAGTATGGGACAGGACTACGAGCAGTACTTC. It specifies CASMGQDYEQYF.

The chain has TRBV2 and TRBJ1-5; a weak D match, TRBD1 (5 bases). The CDR3 totals 15 residues. With 8 bases removed from V and 4 bases from J, the gap between germline ends came to 18 bases. CDR1 is SNHLY, CDR2 FYNNEI, per germline. CDR3 sequence reads: CASAGQSAGNQPQHF. The CDR3 coding sequence is TGTGCCAGCGCAGGGCAATCGGCGGGTAATCAGCCCCAGCATTTT.

V and J are TRBV18 and TRBJ1-6; D remains ambiguous. Germline CDR1 and CDR2: KGHSH and LQKENI. V gave up 2 bases and J gave up 6 bases, with 8 bases separating them. The CDR3 contains 14 residues. The CDR3 sequence is CASSPGVRNSPLHF. The CDR3 bases are TGTGCCAGCTCACCAGGGGTTCGTAATTCACCCCTCCACTTT.

The J gene is TRBJ2-1, the V gene TRBV28, with 8 bases aligning to TRBD1. The trim removed 3 bases at V and 5 bases at J, leaving 9 bases unmatched. Germline assignment: CDR1 MDHEN and CDR2 SYDVKM. The CDR3 has 16 amino acids. CDR3 nucleotide sequence: TGTGCCAGCAGTTTCTATAGGACAGGGCCAAACAATGAGCAGTTCTTC. It yields the protein CASSFYRTGPNNEQFF.

The chain uses TRBV10-3 and TRBJ1-2; D unresolved. Trimming took off 8 bases at V and 9 bases at J, with 22 bases between the two ends. CDR1 ENHRY and CDR2 SYGVKD come from the germline V gene. CDR3 size: 14 residues. The CDR3 sequence: CAIAEGKGLSSYTF. The CDR3 bases are TGTGCCATCGCTGAGGGTAAGGGATTAAGCAGCTACACCTTC.

The chain is built from TRBV28 and TRBJ2-7; 11 nucleotides line up with TRBD2. The CDR3 has 15 amino acids. Unmatched junction bases numbered 7, after V lost 6 bases and J lost 3 bases. The V gene's germline CDR1 is MDHEN and CDR2 SYDVKM. The CDR3 DNA reads TGTGCCAGCAGAAACTCGACTAGCGGGGACTACGAGCAGTACTTC. This sequence encodes CASRNSTSGDYEQYF. The variable domain in full, completed from reference TRBV28 and TRBJ2-7, reads DVKVTQSSRYLVKRTGEKVFLECVQDMDHENMFWYRQDPGLGLRLIYFSYDVKMKEKGDIPEGYSVSREKKERFSLILESASTNQTSMYLCASRNSTSGDYEQYFGPGTRLTVT.

V usage is TRBV11-2 and J usage is TRBJ2-1, with 8 bases that match TRBD2. Trimming at V came to 5 bases and at J to 7 bases, leaving 13 bases not matched to a gene. Germline V gene lookup returns CDR1 SGHAT and CDR2 FQNNGV. CDR3 size: 16 residues. CDR3 coding DNA: TGTGCCAGCAGCCGCCCGGGACTAGGGGCCGCGAATGAGCAGTTCTTC. This codes for CASSRPGLGAANEQFF.

V is TRBV7-2 and J is TRBJ1-3; the match to TRBD1 covers 10 bases. Germline loops: CDR1 SGHTA, CDR2 FQGNSA. This CDR3 is 15 amino acids long. The V gene end was trimmed by 5 bases and the J gene end by 4 bases; junction bases not matched to a gene: 5. The CDR3 reads CASSRQGAMGNTIYF. The CDR3 DNA reads TGTGCCAGCAGCCGACAGGGGGCGATGGGAAACACCATATATTTT.

This chain uses TRBV4-3 with TRBJ1-2, with TRBD1 as a possible D gene (5 bases). V lost 0 bases, J lost 6 bases, and 17 bases lay in between. The CDR3 runs 16 residues. CDR1 and CDR2 from the germline V gene are LGHNA and YSLEER. In nucleotides, the CDR3 is TGCGCCAGCAGCCAAGATCGGCGGGGCGGGTTGGATGGCTACACCTTC. Protein sequence: CASSQDRRGGLDGYTF.

This clone has only a few counts. J is TRBJ1-2 and V is TRBV5-1; 9 positions agree with TRBD1. V was pared by 4 bases and J by 2 bases, with 0 bases of the junction left unmatched. This CDR3 contains 13 residues. Germline V gene sequence: CDR1 SGHRS, CDR2 YFSETQ. The CDR3 DNA follows: TGCGCCAGCAGCGGGACAGGGAACTATGGCTACACCTTC. Encoded protein: CASSGTGNYGYTF.